Shown below are 27 T cell receptor beta chains from a single sample sequenced in a study of control samples from healthy donors and cancer patients. Produced via immunoSEQ multiplex PCR; TCRdb's table is partial and in-frame only. The sample has some 220,000 clones; just under 95% are singletons. Input material: blood. All receptors come from a man aged 50-59 years in good health.

The V and J genes are TRBV2 and TRBJ2-5; the D gene is possibly TRBD2 (5 bases). Germline loops: CDR1 SNHLY, CDR2 FYNNEI. The CDR3 totals 14 residues. Trimming pared 6 bases from V and 0 bases from J, leaving 11 bases between. CDR3 residues: CASRGGGYQETQYF. The CDR3 nucleotides read TGTGCCAGCAGGGGCGGAGGTTACCAAGAGACCCAGTACTTC.

The sample holds one count of this clone. This chain links TRBV6-5 with TRBJ1-3; 11 bases are shared with TRBD1. The CDR3 has 16 residues. V gave up 2 bases and J gave up 3 bases; unmatched junction bases: 3. CDR1 and CDR2 from the germline V gene are MNHEY and SVGAGI. CDR3 loop: CASSYEGTGGGNTIYF. The CDR3 DNA follows: TGTGCCAGCAGTTACGAGGGGACAGGGGGTGGAAACACCATATATTTT.

This clone showed up just once. The chain uses TRBV30 and TRBJ1-1; 7 bases map to TRBD1. V shed 2 bases and J 5 bases; nucleotides not matched to a gene: 8. Per the germline V gene, CDR1 is GTSNPN and CDR2 is SVGIG (reference sequence). This CDR3 has 14 amino acids. The CDR3 DNA is TGTGCCTGGAGTAAGAAGGGGGCTGGTACTGAAGCTTTCTTT. This encodes CAWSKKGAGTEAFF.

The gene calls are TRBV4-1 and TRBJ1-5, with 7 nucleotides matching TRBD1. The CDR3 totals 16 residues. Germline values: CDR1 MGHRA, CDR2 YSYEKL. V lost 4 bases and J lost 4; bases outside the gene matches: 10. The CDR3 reads CASSPGTAQSNQPQHF. The CDR3 DNA sequence: TGCGCCAGCAGCCCAGGGACAGCACAATCAAATCAGCCCCAGCATTTT.

V gene TRBV18 combines with J gene TRBJ2-1; 10 nucleotides line up with TRBD1. CDR1 and CDR2 from the germline V gene are KGHSH and LQKENI. V was clipped by 4 bases and J by 4 bases; unmatched bases: 4. The CDR3 runs to 15 residues. CDR3 residues: CASSRTGGSYNEQFF. CDR3 nucleotide sequence: TGTGCCAGCTCACGGACAGGGGGGTCTTACAATGAGCAGTTCTTC.

The J gene is TRBJ2-6, the V gene TRBV6-6, with D possibly being TRBD1 (6 bases). Per the germline V gene, CDR1 is MNHNY and CDR2 is SVGAGI (reference sequence). The CDR3 has 15 amino acids. Trimming took 2 bases from V and 2 from J, leaving 7 bases between them. The CDR3 reads CASSYPGAGANVLTF. The CDR3 DNA reads as TGTGCCAGCAGTTACCCAGGGGCTGGGGCCAACGTCCTGACTTTC.

The gene calls are TRBV11-2 and TRBJ1-4; no clear D. This CDR3 is 13 amino acids long. Looked up from germline, CDR1 is SGHAT and CDR2 is FQNNGV. Trimming stripped 0 bases from V and 8 bases from J, with 7 bases between. Here the CDR3 reads CASSLELSEKLFF. DNA for the CDR3: TGTGCCAGCAGCTTAGAACTCTCGGAAAAACTGTTTTTT. Drawing the rest from reference TRBV11-2 and TRBJ1-4, the complete variable domain is EAGVAQSPRYKIIEKRQSVAFWCNPISGHATLYWYQQILGQGPKLLIQFQNNGVVDDSQLPKDRFSAERLKGVDSTLKIQPAKLEDSAVYLCASSLELSEKLFFGSGTQLSVL.

J is TRBJ1-1 and V is TRBV6-6; 7 bases line up with TRBD1. The CDR3 has 13 amino acids. The germline V gene has CDR1 MNHNY and CDR2 SVGAGI (reference sequence). V lost 7 bases to trimming and J lost 6 bases; unmatched junction nucleotides: 8. This CDR3 is CASTPQGRAEAFF. In DNA form, the CDR3 reads TGTGCCAGCACCCCACAGGGGAGGGCTGAAGCTTTCTTT.

The chain combines TRBV6-5 with TRBJ2-7, with D possibly being TRBD2 (5 bases). Germline V gene data show CDR1 as MNHEY and CDR2 as SVGAGI. This CDR3 spans 13 amino acids. V lost 6 bases and J 7 bases, leaving 16 bases between the germline ends. CDR3 protein: CASSPDGRGEQYV. Here the CDR3 DNA reads TGTGCCAGCAGCCCGGACGGACGAGGGGAGCAGTACGTC.

V usage is TRBV6-5 and J usage is TRBJ2-6, with no clear D. With 0 bases removed from V and 6 bases from J, the gap between germline ends came to 12 bases. In germline, CDR1 is MNHEY, CDR2 SVGAGI. The CDR3 loop spans 16 amino acids. The CDR3 coding sequence is TGTGCCAGCAGTTACTCGACCCTCGAGGAGGCCAACGTCCTGACTTTC. It yields the protein CASSYSTLEEANVLTF.

This chain connects TRBV3-1 (or the pseudogene TRBV3-2) to TRBJ1-6; D might be TRBD1 (5 bases). Trimming shortened V by 0 bases and J by 13 bases, and 19 bases separated the two germline ends. The CDR3 contains 16 residues. Germline V gene lookup returns CDR1 LGHDT and CDR2 YNNKEL (reference sequence). CDR3 nucleotide sequence: TGTGCCAGCAGCCAAGATCGAGGCAGGGCCCCTGGGCCCCTCCACTTT. This codes for CASSQDRGRAPGPLHF.

In this sample, this clone turned up once. The V gene is TRBV7-9, the J gene TRBJ1-2; 7 bases fit TRBD1. CDR1 and CDR2 (germline): SEHNR, FQNEAQ (reference sequence). This CDR3 spans 15 amino acids. Trimming cost V 4 bases and J 2 bases; bases outside gene matches: 7. The CDR3 region is CASSSNRGANYGYTF. The CDR3 DNA is TGTGCCAGCAGCTCTAACAGGGGTGCCAACTATGGCTACACCTTC. The variable domain in full, completed from reference TRBV7-9 and TRBJ1-2, reads DTGVSQNPRHKITKRGQNVTFRCDPISEHNRLYWYRQTLGQGPEFLTYFQNEAQLEKSRLLSDRFSAERPKGSFSTLEIQRTEQGDSAMYLCASSSNRGANYGYTFGSGTRLTVV.

The rearrangement uses TRBV7-3 and TRBJ2-3; no firm D call. Germline V gene sequence: CDR1 SGHTA, CDR2 FQGTGA. V was clipped by 5 bases and J by 0 bases, with 15 bases between them. CDR3 length: 16 amino acids. The CDR3 DNA is TGTGCCAGCAGCCCCCCGAGCGCCACTAGCACAGATACGCAGTATTTT. It is translated as CASSPPSATSTDTQYF.

The chain is built from TRBV4-3 and TRBJ1-1, with no clear D. Trimming shortened V by 3 bases and J by 0 bases, and 11 bases separated the two germline ends. There are 15 residues in the CDR3. Germline V gene sequence: CDR1 LGHNA, CDR2 YSLEER. The CDR3 sequence is CASSHGYGMNTEAFF. The CDR3 DNA is TGCGCCAGCAGCCATGGGTACGGAATGAACACTGAAGCTTTCTTT.

This clone came up once. The V gene is TRBV28, the J gene TRBJ1-6, with 9 nucleotides matching TRBD1. Germline loops: CDR1 MDHEN, CDR2 SYDVKM. The CDR3 runs to 16 residues. The trim removed 4 bases at V and 5 bases at J, leaving 6 bases unmatched. The CDR3 region is CASSSPGTGHNSPLHF. The CDR3 bases are TGTGCCAGCAGTTCCCCCGGGACAGGGCATAATTCACCCCTCCACTTT.

The sample holds one count of this clone. The rearrangement links TRBV5-1 to TRBJ1-1; D unclear. The CDR3 loop spans 14 amino acids. The germline CDR1 and CDR2 sequences are SGHRS and YFSETQ. The V and J ends lost 0 bases and 4 bases respectively, with 10 bases between them. DNA for the CDR3: TGCGCCAGCAGCTTGGATAGCCATAGCACTGAAGCTTTCTTT. This codes for CASSLDSHSTEAFF.

The chain links TRBV18 to TRBJ2-1; 12 bases are a match to TRBD2. Germline V gene data show CDR1 as KGHSH and CDR2 as LQKENI. This CDR3 is 15 amino acids long. V shed 2 bases, J shed 7 bases, and the junction held 3 bases outside the gene matches. Here the CDR3 DNA reads TGTGCCAGCTCACCAGCTAGCGGGGGGGTAAATGAGCAGTTCTTC. Translated, it gives CASSPASGGVNEQFF.

The chain combines TRBV5-6 with TRBJ2-5; D is perhaps TRBD1 (5 bases). This CDR3 comprises 17 residues. The V end lost 4 bases, the J end lost 2 bases, and 21 bases lay between the germline ends. The germline V gene has CDR1 SGHDT and CDR2 YYEEEE. This CDR3 reads CASSRLDSPNQQETQYF. The CDR3 DNA reads as TGTGCCAGCAGCCGCTTAGACAGCCCCAACCAACAAGAGACCCAGTACTTC.

The chain recombines TRBV11-2 with TRBJ1-1; a possible D gene is TRBD1 (6 bases). The V and J ends lost 5 bases and 4 bases respectively, with 11 bases between them. CDR1 and CDR2 (germline): SGHAT, FQNNGV. The CDR3 runs to 13 residues. The CDR3 reads CASSAGGFTEAFF. The DNA for the CDR3 is TGTGCCAGCAGCGCGGGGGGCTTCACTGAAGCTTTCTTT.

CDR3 sequence (DNA): TGTGCCAGCAGCCCAATTAAAGGGTCACACAATGAGCAGTTCTTC. Protein: CASSPIKGSHNEQFF. The chain carries TRBV7-9 and TRBJ2-1; D remains unclear. V was shortened by 5 bases and J by 5 bases, with 16 bases between the two germline ends. Per the germline V gene, CDR1 is SEHNR and CDR2 is FQNEAQ (reference sequence). This CDR3 is 15 amino acids long.

The genes are TRBV7-9 and TRBJ2-7; perhaps D is TRBD1 or TRBD2 (5 bases each). V lost 2 bases, J lost 4 bases, and 15 bases lay in between. The germline CDR1 and CDR2 sequences are SEHNR and FQNEAQ (reference sequence). The CDR3 runs 15 residues. DNA for the CDR3: TGTGCCAGCAGCTTATACGAGGGGAGTCGTTACGAGCAGTACTTC. It encodes CASSLYEGSRYEQYF.

On this clone: At the DNA level, this CDR3 is encoded by other sequences in the same sample as well. The rearrangement links TRBV18 to TRBJ1-6; 10 bases fit TRBD1. The junction had 2 bases not matched to a gene; V was cut back by 2 bases and J by 7 bases. Looked up from germline, CDR1 is KGHSH and CDR2 is LQKENI. The CDR3 extends over 15 amino acids. The CDR3 nucleotides read TGTGCCAGCTCACCAATGGGACAGGGGAATTCACCCCTCCACTTT. Amino acid sequence: CASSPMGQGNSPLHF.

V usage is TRBV11-2 and J usage is TRBJ2-7; TRBD1 is a possible D gene (6 bases). The V gene's germline CDR1 is SGHAT and CDR2 FQNNGV. The CDR3 covers 17 residues. V was cut by 0 bases and J by 3 bases, with 18 bases left in between. The CDR3 region has the DNA TGTGCCAGCAGCTTAGATCTTTTAAGGACAGCGAACTACGAGCAGTACTTC. It encodes CASSLDLLRTANYEQYF.

The chain joins TRBV2 to TRBJ1-1; D unresolved. Per the germline V gene, CDR1 is SNHLY and CDR2 is FYNNEI. V was clipped by 2 bases and J by 0 bases, with 1 base between them. This CDR3 is built from 12 residues. CDR3: CASSEMNTEAFF. CDR3 DNA sequence: TGTGCCAGCAGTGAAATGAACACTGAAGCTTTCTTT.

Notes on this clone: The same CDR3 can be traced to other DNA sequences in this sample. The chain joins TRBV5-1 to TRBJ1-1, with a possible D match to TRBD1 (6 bases). Trimming pared 1 base from V and 1 base from J, leaving 11 bases between. The CDR3 totals 15 residues. Germline V gene data show CDR1 as SGHRS and CDR2 as YFSETQ. This CDR3 reads CASSLQGRGNTEAFF. The CDR3 region has the DNA TGCGCCAGCAGCTTGCAGGGGCGCGGGAACACTGAAGCTTTCTTT.

This clone was recorded a few times. This chain links TRBV6-5 with TRBJ1-1; TRBD1 agrees at 7 bases. The V and J ends lost 5 bases and 4 bases, in that order; junction bases with no gene match: 1. The germline V gene has CDR1 MNHEY and CDR2 SVGAGI. The CDR3 loop spans 12 amino acids. The CDR3 sequence is CASSRDSTEAFF. The CDR3 coding sequence is TGTGCCAGCAGTCGGGACAGCACTGAAGCTTTCTTT.

V is TRBV4-3 and J is TRBJ2-3; TRBD2 might be the D (7 bases). Trimming pared 0 bases from V and 5 bases from J, leaving 12 bases between. This CDR3 has 15 residues. From germline, CDR1 is LGHNA and CDR2 YSLEER. CDR3 DNA: TGCGCCAGCAGCCAAGACTCAGGGGAGGGAGATACGCAGTATTTT. Its translation: CASSQDSGEGDTQYF.